The entry that follows covers one T cell receptor beta chain sequence. The antigen remains unidentified. This entry is derived from a study of cytomegalovirus exposure and HLA in healthy donors. The donors were part of the validation cohort of around 110 subjects. That cohort was separate from the first cohort, which comprised several hundred subjects. Study results and caveats: Whilst most TCR sequences proved rare, a subset of public TCRs occurred across many donors. First-cohort TCR clusters were later found to tend to co-occur in the 120 validation repertoires. Three CMV-associated chains proved CMV antigen-specific in vitro.

Method: immunoSEQ multiplex PCR; TCRdb's copy keeps in-frame clones and lacks some. The repertoire includes 150,000 or so clones, approximately 89% of them detected once, and around 1.2% sits in the top ten. The source material was PBMCs. The receptor was isolated from a woman aged 18-30 years in good health and CMV-seronegative.

CDR3 region: CASSQMNTEAFF. As DNA, the CDR3 is TGTGCCAGCAGCCAGATGAACACTGAAGCTTTCTTT. V usage is TRBV13 and J usage is TRBJ1-1; D is uncertain. This CDR3 is 12 amino acids long. The germline CDR1 and CDR2 sequences are PRHDT and FYEKMQ (reference sequence). Between the trimmed V and J ends, which lost 5 bases and 0 bases, there was a span of 4 bases.